This TCR beta chain stems from a study of response to subunit inactivated influenza vaccine. Whole-study results and caveats: Each seasonal influenza vaccination recruits few new T cells, the authors suggested.

The germline V gene has CDR1 SGHRS and CDR2 YFSETQ. The CDR3 consists of 14 residues. The V and J ends lost 0 bases and 1 base respectively, with 5 bases between them. This clonotype was seen many times. Antigen: not known. MiXCR was run by TCRdb on the RT-PCR reads, yielding one entry per CDR3 protein. The table has about 830,000 distinct CDR3 sequences, around 18% seen once. The sequencing here drew on PBMCs from blood, taken 5 to 6 days after vaccination. This chain uses TRBV5-1 with TRBJ2-1; no reliable D call. The source is a man aged 50 or older who received an inactivated influenza vaccine. CDR3 protein: CASSLGPSYNEQFF. The DNA of the CDR3 is TGCGCCAGCAGCTTGGGACCGTCCTACAATGAGCAGTTCTTC. The entire variable domain, with the rest obtained from reference TRBV5-1 and TRBJ2-1, is as follows: KAGVTQTPRYLIKTRGQQVTLSCSPISGHRSVSWYQQTPGQGLQFLFEYFSETQRNKGNFPGRFSGRQFSNSRSEMNVSTLELGDSALYLCASSLGPSYNEQFFGPGTRLTVL.